This T cell receptor (beta chain) came from a study of response to subunit inactivated influenza vaccine. Via MiXCR, TCRdb re-called the RT-PCR reads, giving one row per CDR3 protein. The data contain 860,000 or so distinct CDR3 sequences, roughly 20% of them singletons. Germline V gene lookup returns CDR1 SGHRS and CDR2 YFSETQ. The CDR3 covers 14 residues. J was trimmed by 4 bases and V by 3 bases; bases with no gene match: 4. The sample in question was PBMCs from blood, obtained roughly 5 days after vaccination. J is TRBJ2-3 and V is TRBV5-1, with 8 nucleotides matching TRBD2. The TCR was taken from a man in his fifties or sixties who received an inactivated influenza vaccine. The CDR3 nucleotides read TGCGCCAGCAGCTCTCTAGCGGGCTCAGATACGCAGTATTTT. Its translation is CASSSLAGSDTQYF.